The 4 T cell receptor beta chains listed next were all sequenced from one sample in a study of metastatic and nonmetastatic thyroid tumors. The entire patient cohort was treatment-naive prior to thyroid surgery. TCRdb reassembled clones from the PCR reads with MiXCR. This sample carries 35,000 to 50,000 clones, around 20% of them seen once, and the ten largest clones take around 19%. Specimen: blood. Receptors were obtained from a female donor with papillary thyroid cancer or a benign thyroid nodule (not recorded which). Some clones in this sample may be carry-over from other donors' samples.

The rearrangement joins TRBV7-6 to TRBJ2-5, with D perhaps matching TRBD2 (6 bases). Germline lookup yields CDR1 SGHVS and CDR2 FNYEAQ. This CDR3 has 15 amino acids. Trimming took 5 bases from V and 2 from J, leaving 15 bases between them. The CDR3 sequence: CASSRGVGGQETQYF. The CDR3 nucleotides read TGTGCCAGCAGCCGCGGGGTGGGGGGTCAAGAGACCCAGTACTTC.

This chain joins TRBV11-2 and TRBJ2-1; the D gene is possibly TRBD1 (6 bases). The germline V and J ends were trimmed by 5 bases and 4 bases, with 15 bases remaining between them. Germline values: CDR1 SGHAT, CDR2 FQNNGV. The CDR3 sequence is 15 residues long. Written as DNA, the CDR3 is TGTGCCAGCAGCCTCACAGGGCCCAAATACAATGAGCAGTTCTTC. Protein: CASSLTGPKYNEQFF.

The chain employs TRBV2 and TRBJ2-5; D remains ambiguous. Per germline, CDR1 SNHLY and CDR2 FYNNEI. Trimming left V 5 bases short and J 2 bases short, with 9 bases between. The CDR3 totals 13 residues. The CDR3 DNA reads TGTGCCAGCAGTCGGATGGAACAAGAGACCCAGTACTTC. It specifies CASSRMEQETQYF. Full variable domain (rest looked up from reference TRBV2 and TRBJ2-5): EPEVTQTPSHQVTQMGQEVILRCVPISNHLYFYWYRQILGQKVEFLVSFYNNEISEKSEIFDDQFSVERPDGSNFTLKIRSTKLEDSAMYFCASSRMEQETQYFGPGTRLLVL.

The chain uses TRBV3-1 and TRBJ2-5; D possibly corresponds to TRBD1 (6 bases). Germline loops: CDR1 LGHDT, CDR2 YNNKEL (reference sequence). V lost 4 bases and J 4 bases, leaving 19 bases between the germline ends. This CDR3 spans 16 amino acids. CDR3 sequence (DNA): TGTGCCAGCAGCCCCCAAGGTGGGACAAGAGGAGAGACCCAGTACTTC. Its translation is CASSPQGGTRGETQYF.